The source of this T cell receptor (beta chain) is a study of T cells after yellow fever vaccination. As for the study in general: The SMART-Seq v4 Ultra Low Input method served to prepare the low-cell-number fractions.

This clonotype was recorded a few times. Antigen unknown. A universal primer site and UMIs were added as TCR cDNA was made by 5'RACE template switching. Each CDR3 protein is one row after TCRdb ran MiXCR on the 5' RACE reads. The sample yields 130,000 or so distinct CDR3 sequences, roughly 15% seen once. General study results and limits: Re-detected after boosting: most primary clones, 96% of CD4 and 75% to 90% of CD8.

From germline, CDR1 is MGHRA and CDR2 YSYEKL. This CDR3 has 13 residues. V shed 1 base and J shed 6 bases, with 10 bases lying between them. The sequenced sample was CD8+ T cells sorted from PBMCs, obtained 5 days after the yellow fever booster vaccination. The receptor was derived from a man between 18 and 35 years old who received the YFV17D yellow fever vaccine. The V and J genes are TRBV4-1 and TRBJ2-7; D uncertain. DNA of the CDR3: TGCGCCAGCAGCCAAGTCTATGACTCCGAGCAGTACGTC. Amino acid sequence: CASSQVYDSEQYV.